The 8 T cell receptor beta chains reported below all come from one sample, sequenced in a study of T cells in Graves' hyperthyroidism and ophthalmopathy (dated by TCRdb to about 2019). Receptor libraries were prepared by multiplex PCR. Sequencing was performed on an Illumina HiSeq 2000. The TCR beta CDR3 regions were amplified from the RNA transcripts. The TCR CDR3 was subjected to a first round of RT-PCR using the HTBI primer set and the Qiagen OneStep RT-PCR kit. The public reads were quality trimmed at Q25 with fastp and then assembled into clones with MiXCR by TCRdb, keeping productive beta chains. Rows matching on CDR3 protein sequence are summarized as one entry with the most common DNA and genes. Here the sample has approximately 590,000 distinct CDR3 sequences; 35% to 55% occur a single time. The ten largest clones represent approximately 8.2% of the sample. Sample: peripheral blood or thyroid tissue (not recorded which). The receptors stem from a woman aged 18 to 35 with Graves' hyperthyroidism. Donor details come from another sample of the same person, matched by shared clones.

In its sample, this clonotype was seen once. The chain employs TRBV9 and TRBJ1-1, with D uncertain. The CDR3 covers 14 residues. Germline values: CDR1 SGDLS, CDR2 YYNGEE. Trimming removed 6 bases from V and 0 bases from J, with 12 bases in between. The CDR3 region has the DNA TGTGCCAGCAACAGAGGAACCTTGAACACTGAAGCTTTCTTT. Amino acids: CASNRGTLNTEAFF. Full variable domain (missing parts from reference TRBV9 and TRBJ1-1): DSGVTQTPKHLITATGQRVTLRCSPRSGDLSVYWYQQSLDQGLQFLIQYYNGEERAKGNILERFSAQQFPDLHSELNLSSLELGDSALYFCASNRGTLNTEAFFGQGTRLTVV.

This clonotype was observed many times. The V gene is TRBV7-9, the J gene TRBJ2-7; tentative D call: TRBD1 (7 bases). CDR1 is SEHNR, CDR2 FQNEAQ, per germline (reference sequence). The CDR3 has 12 amino acids. V was pared by 5 bases and J by 7 bases, with 12 bases between. The CDR3 DNA reads as TGTGCCAGCAGCCAGGGGGGCGAGGAGCAGTACTTC. Its translation: CASSQGGEEQYF.

The sample holds one count of this clonotype. The chain has TRBV2 and TRBJ2-5; 8 nucleotides agree with TRBD1. This CDR3 is 15 amino acids long. The ends lost 6 bases at V and 5 bases at J; junction bases unmatched: 11. CDR1 SNHLY and CDR2 FYNNEI come from the germline V gene. The CDR3 bases are TGTGCCAGCAGCGGAGGACAGGGAGGTTGGGAGACCCAGTACTTC. Translation: CASSGGQGGWETQYF.

The gene calls are TRBV10-3 and TRBJ1-3; D unresolved. V was shortened by 3 bases and J by 0 bases, with 9 bases between the two germline ends. CDR1 and CDR2 (germline): ENHRY, SYGVKD. There are 15 residues in the CDR3. The CDR3 DNA follows: TGTGCCATCAGTGATTCCCGTACCTCTGGAAACACCATATATTTT. This gives the protein CAISDSRTSGNTIYF.

This clonotype was detected only once. One end of the junction fails to match germline, which may point to a read error. V is TRBV20-1 and J is TRBJ2-7; a weak D match, TRBD2 (5 bases). Germline CDR1 reads DFQATT; CDR2 reads SNEGSKA (reference sequence). CDR3 size: 15 residues. CDR3 nucleotide sequence: TGCAGTGCCCGCGTACTGTCGGGAAACTCCTACGAGCAGCACTTC. This translates into CSARVLSGNSYEQHF.

This clonotype was seen at least ten times. This chain links TRBV7-6 with TRBJ2-5; D is perhaps TRBD1 (5 bases). Germline V gives CDR1 SGHVS, CDR2 FNYEAQ. Trimming pared 3 bases from V and 2 bases from J, leaving 10 bases between. The CDR3 sequence is 14 residues long. The CDR3 DNA is TGTGCCAGCAGCTTTGGGGCCGATCAAGAGACCCAGTACTTC. Amino acids: CASSFGADQETQYF. Full variable domain (rest looked up from reference TRBV7-6 and TRBJ2-5): GAGVSQSPRYKVTKRGQDVALRCDPISGHVSLYWYRQALGQGPEFLTYFNYEAQQDKSGLPNDRFSAERPEGSISTLTIQRTEQRDSAMYRCASSFGADQETQYFGPGTRLLVL.

The chain has TRBV9 and TRBJ1-2; maybe TRBD1 (5 bases). The CDR3 is made up of 14 amino acids. Trimming took off 1 base at V and 1 base at J, with 8 bases between the two ends. Germline V gene data show CDR1 as SGDLS and CDR2 as YYNGEE. The DNA of the CDR3 is TGTGCCAGCAGCGTAAGGCAGGGTAACTATGGCTACACCTTC. Encoded protein: CASSVRQGNYGYTF.

The CDR3 loop is CASSQAGGVQETQYF. In nucleotides, the CDR3 is TGTGCCAGCAGCCAGGCTGGGGGGGTCCAAGAGACCCAGTACTTC. The chain couples TRBV7-2 to TRBJ2-5; 7 bases are shared with TRBD2. Trimming took 5 bases from V and 1 from J; bases not matched to a gene: 7. The CDR3 spans 15 residues. The germline V gene encodes CDR1 SGHTA and CDR2 FQGNSA.